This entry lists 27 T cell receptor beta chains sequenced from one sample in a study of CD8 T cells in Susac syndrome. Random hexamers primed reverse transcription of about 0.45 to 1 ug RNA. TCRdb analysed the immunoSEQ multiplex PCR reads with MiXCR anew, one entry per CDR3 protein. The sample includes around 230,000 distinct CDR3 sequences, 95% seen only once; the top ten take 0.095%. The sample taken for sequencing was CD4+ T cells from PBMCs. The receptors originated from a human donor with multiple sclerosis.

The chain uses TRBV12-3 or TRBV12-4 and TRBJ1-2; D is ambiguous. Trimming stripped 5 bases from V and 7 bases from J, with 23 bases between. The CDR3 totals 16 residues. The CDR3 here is CASSRSTPIDLSGYTF. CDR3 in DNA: TGTGCCAGCAGTCGTTCAACCCCGATCGATTTAAGTGGCTACACCTTC.

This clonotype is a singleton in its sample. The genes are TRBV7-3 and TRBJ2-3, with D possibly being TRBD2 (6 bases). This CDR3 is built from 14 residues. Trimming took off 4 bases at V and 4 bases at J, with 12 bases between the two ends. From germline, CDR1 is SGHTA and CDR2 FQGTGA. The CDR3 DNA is TGTGCCAGCAGCTATAGCGGAGGGGCAGATACGCAGTATTTT. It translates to CASSYSGGADTQYF.

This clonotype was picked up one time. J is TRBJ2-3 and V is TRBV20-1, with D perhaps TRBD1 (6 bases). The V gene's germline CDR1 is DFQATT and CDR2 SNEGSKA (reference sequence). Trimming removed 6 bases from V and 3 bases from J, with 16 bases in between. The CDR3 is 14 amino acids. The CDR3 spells CSAPLGAQTDTQYF. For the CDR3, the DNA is TGCAGTGCCCCTCTGGGGGCCCAGACAGATACGCAGTATTTT.

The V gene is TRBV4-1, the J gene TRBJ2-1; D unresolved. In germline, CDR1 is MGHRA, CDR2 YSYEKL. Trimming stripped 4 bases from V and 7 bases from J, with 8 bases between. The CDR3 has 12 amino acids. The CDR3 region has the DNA TGCGCCAGCAGCCCCACTATAAATGAGCAGTTCTTC. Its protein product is CASSPTINEQFF.

CDR3 DNA: TGTGCCAGCAGCGAATCAGCGAACAATGAGCAGTTCTTC. The encoded protein is CASSESANNEQFF. The chain recombines TRBV13 with TRBJ2-1; D remains ambiguous. The ends were cut back, 5 bases at V and 5 bases at J, with 10 bases in the middle. This CDR3 is built from 13 residues. Germline V CDR1 and CDR2: PRHDT, FYEKMQ (reference sequence).

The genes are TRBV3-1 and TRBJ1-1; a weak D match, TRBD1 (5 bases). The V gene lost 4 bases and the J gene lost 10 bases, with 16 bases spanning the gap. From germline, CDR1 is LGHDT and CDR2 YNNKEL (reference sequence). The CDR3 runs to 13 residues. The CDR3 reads CASSRGKQFLAFF. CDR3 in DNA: TGTGCCAGCAGCCGGGGCAAACAGTTCTTAGCTTTCTTT.

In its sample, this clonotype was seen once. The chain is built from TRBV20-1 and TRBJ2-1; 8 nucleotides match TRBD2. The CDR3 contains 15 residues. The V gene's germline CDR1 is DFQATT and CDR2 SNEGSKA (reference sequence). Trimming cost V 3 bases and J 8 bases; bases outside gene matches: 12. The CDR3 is CSASPLAGGLDEQFF. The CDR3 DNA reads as TGCAGTGCTAGCCCTCTCGCGGGGGGTCTCGATGAGCAGTTCTTC.

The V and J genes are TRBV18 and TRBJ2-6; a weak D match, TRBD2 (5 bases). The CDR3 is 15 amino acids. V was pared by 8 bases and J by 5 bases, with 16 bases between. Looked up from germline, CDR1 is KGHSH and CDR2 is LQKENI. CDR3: CASHPGGFRANVLTF. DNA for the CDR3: TGTGCCAGCCACCCGGGCGGGTTCAGGGCCAACGTCCTGACTTTC. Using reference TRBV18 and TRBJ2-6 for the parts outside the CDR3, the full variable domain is NAGVMQNPRHLVRRRGQEARLRCSPMKGHSHVYWYRQLPEEGLKFMVYLQKENIIDESGMPKERFSAEFPKEGPSILRIQQVVRGDSAAYFCASHPGGFRANVLTFGAGSRLTVL.

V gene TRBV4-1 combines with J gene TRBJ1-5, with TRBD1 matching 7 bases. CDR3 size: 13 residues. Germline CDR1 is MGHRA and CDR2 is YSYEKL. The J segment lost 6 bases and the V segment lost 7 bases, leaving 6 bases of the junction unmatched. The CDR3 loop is CASNDREGQPQHF. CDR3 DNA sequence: TGCGCCAGCAATGACAGGGAGGGTCAGCCCCAGCATTTT.

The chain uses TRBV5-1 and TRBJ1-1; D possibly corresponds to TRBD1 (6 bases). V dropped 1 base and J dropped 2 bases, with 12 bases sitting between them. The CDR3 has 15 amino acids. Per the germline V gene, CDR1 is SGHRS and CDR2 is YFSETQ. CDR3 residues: CASSLLDRKNTEAFF. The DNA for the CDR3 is TGCGCCAGCAGCTTGTTGGACAGAAAAAACACTGAAGCTTTCTTT.

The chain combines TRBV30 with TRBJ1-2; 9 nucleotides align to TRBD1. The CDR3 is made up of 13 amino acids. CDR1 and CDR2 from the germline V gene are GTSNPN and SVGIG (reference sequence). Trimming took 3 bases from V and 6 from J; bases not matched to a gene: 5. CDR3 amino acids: CAWSFTGGHGYTF. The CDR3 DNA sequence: TGTGCCTGGAGCTTTACAGGGGGCCATGGCTACACCTTC.

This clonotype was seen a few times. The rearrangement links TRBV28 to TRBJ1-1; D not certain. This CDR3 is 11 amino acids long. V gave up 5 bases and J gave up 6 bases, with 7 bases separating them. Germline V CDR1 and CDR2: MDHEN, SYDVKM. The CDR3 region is CASSPGAEAFF. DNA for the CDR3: TGTGCCAGCAGTCCAGGCGCTGAAGCTTTCTTT.

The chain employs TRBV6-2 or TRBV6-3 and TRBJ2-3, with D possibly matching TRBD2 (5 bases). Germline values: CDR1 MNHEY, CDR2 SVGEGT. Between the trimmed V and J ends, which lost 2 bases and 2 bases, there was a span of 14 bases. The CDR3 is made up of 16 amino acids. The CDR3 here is CASSYGPEDSTDTQYF. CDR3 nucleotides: TGTGCCAGCAGTTACGGCCCCGAGGACTCCACAGATACGCAGTATTTT.

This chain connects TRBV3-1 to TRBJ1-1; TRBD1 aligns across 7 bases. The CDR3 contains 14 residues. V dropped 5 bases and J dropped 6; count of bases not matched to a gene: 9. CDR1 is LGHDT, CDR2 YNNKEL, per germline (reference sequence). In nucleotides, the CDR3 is TGTGCCAGCAGCAACTGGACAGGAGGATCTGAAGCTTTCTTT. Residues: CASSNWTGGSEAFF.

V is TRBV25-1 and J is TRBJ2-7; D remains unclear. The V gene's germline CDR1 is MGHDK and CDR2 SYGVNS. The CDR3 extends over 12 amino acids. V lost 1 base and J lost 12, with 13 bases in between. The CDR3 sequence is CASSESFGVWYF. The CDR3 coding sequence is TGTGCCAGCAGTGAATCTTTTGGGGTTTGGTACTTC.

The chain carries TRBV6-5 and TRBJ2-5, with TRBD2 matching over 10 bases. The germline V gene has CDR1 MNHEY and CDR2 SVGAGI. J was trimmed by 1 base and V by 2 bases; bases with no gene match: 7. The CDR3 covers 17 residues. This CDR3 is CASSYDVVAGGQETQYF. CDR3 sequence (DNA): TGTGCCAGCAGTTACGACGTGGTAGCGGGAGGCCAAGAGACCCAGTACTTC.

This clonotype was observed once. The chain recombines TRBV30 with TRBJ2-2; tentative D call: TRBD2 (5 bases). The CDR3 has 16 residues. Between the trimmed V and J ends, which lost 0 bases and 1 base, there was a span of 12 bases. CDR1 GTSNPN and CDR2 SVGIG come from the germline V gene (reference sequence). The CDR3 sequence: CAWSVGGSLNTGELFF. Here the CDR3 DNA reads TGTGCCTGGAGTGTTGGAGGCAGTCTGAACACCGGGGAGCTGTTTTTT.

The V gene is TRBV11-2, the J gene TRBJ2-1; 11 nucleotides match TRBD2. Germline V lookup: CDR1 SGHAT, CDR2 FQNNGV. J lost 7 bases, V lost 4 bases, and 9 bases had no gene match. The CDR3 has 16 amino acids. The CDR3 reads CASSSLAGVVDNEQFF. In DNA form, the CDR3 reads TGTGCCAGCAGCTCACTAGCGGGAGTTGTGGATAATGAGCAGTTCTTC.

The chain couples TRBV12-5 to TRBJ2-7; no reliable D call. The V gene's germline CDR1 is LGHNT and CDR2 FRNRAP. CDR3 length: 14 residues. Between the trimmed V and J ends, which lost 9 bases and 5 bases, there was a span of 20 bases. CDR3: CASATWVRFDEQYF. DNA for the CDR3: TGTGCTAGCGCCACGTGGGTACGGTTTGACGAGCAGTACTTC.

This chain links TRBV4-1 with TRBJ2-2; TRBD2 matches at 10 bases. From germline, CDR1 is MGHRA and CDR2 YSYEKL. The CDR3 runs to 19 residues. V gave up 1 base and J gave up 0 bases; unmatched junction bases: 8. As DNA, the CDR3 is TGCGCCAGCAGCCAAGTCGAACTAGCGGGACACGCGAACACCGGGGAGCTGTTTTTT. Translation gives CASSQVELAGHANTGELFF.

CDR3 bases: TGCGCCAGCAGCTTGGCCACCGGGACTAGCGGGAGCTATGAGCAGTTCTTC. This translates into CASSLATGTSGSYEQFF. V usage is TRBV5-1 and J usage is TRBJ2-1; 14 nucleotides agree with TRBD2. CDR3 size: 17 residues. The V gene end was trimmed by 0 bases and the J gene end by 8 bases; junction bases not matched to a gene: 7. Germline lookup yields CDR1 SGHRS and CDR2 YFSETQ.

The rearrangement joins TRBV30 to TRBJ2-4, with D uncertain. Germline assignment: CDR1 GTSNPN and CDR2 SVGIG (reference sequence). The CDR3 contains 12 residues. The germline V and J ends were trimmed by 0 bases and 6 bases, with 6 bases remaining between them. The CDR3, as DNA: TGTGCCTGGAGTGTTGGCAGAAACATTCAGTACTTC. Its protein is CAWSVGRNIQYF.

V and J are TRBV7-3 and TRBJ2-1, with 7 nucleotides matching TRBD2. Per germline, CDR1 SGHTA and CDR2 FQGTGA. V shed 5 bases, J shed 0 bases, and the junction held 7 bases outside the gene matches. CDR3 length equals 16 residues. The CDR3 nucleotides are TGTGCCAGCAGCCAAGGGACTATGAGCTCCTACAATGAGCAGTTCTTC. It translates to CASSQGTMSSYNEQFF.

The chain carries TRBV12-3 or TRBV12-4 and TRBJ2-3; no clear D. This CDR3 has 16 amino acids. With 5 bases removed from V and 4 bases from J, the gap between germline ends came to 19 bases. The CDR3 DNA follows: TGTGCCAGCAGTACCCTCCTCATCCGGAGCGCAGATACGCAGTATTTT. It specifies CASSTLLIRSADTQYF.

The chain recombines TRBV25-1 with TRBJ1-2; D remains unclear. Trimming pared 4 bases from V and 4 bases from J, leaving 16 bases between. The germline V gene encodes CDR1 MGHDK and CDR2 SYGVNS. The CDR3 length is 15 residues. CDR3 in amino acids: CASSGTSGRSYGYTF. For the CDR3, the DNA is TGTGCCAGCAGTGGAACCTCGGGCCGTAGCTATGGCTACACCTTC.

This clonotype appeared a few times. The CDR3 DNA reads as TGTGCCAGCAGCGTTAGCTCTGGGGCCAACGTCCTGACTTTC. Its protein product is CASSVSSGANVLTF. The chain couples TRBV9 to TRBJ2-6; no firm D call. The CDR3 contains 14 residues. Germline V gene sequence: CDR1 SGDLS, CDR2 YYNGEE. The V and J ends lost 2 bases and 0 bases respectively, with 3 bases between them.

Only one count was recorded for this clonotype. The CDR3 DNA reads TGCGCCAGCAGCTTGGTAGGCTGGGGGCGCCAGGATGAGCAGTTCTTC. Protein sequence: CASSLVGWGRQDEQFF. The gene calls are TRBV5-1 and TRBJ2-1; a weak D match, TRBD1 (6 bases). CDR1 is SGHRS and CDR2 is YFSETQ in the germline V gene. Trimming cost V 0 bases and J 8 bases, with 18 bases left between them. CDR3 length: 16 amino acids.